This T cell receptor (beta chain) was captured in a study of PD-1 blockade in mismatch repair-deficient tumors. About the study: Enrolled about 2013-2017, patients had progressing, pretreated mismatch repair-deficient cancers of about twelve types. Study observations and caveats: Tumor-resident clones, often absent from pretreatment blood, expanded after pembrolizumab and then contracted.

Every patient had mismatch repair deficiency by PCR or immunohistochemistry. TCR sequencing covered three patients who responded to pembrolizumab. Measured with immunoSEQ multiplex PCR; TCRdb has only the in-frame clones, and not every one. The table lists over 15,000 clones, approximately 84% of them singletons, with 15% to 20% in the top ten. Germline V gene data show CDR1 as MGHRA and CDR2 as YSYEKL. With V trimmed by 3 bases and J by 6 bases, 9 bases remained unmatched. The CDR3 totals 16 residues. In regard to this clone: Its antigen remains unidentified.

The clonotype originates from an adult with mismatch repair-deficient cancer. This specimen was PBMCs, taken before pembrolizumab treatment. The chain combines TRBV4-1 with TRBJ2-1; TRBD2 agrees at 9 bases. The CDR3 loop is CASSQDGGRAGNEQFF. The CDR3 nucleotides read TGCGCCAGCAGCCAGGATGGCGGGAGGGCCGGCAATGAGCAGTTCTTC.